This T cell receptor (beta chain) derives from a study of human T cells and chemical hapten exposure. The CDR3 spans 13 residues. Per the germline V gene, CDR1 is SEHNR and CDR2 is FQNEAQ (reference sequence). The germline V and J ends were trimmed by 5 bases and 2 bases, with 10 bases remaining between them. TCRdb reprocessed the RACE reads with MiXCR, giving one entry per CDR3 protein. Here the sample spans 250,000 or so distinct CDR3 sequences, roughly 8.9% being singletons. Time point: pre-sensitization, week 0. Treatment specified: therapeutic diphenylcyclopropenone sensitization with weekly scalp DPC. Every patch test was put on after a blood sample was taken.

This chain connects TRBV7-9 to TRBJ2-7, with D possibly being TRBD1 (6 bases). The TCR originated in a woman in her thirties or forties with alopecia areata. Some clones in this sample may be carry-over from other donors' samples. The sample in question was whole blood, obtained in connection with sensitization to the hapten diphenylcyclopropenone (DPC). CDR3 protein: CASSEDSTYEQYF. The CDR3 DNA is TGTGCCAGCAGCGAGGACAGTACCTACGAGCAGTACTTC.